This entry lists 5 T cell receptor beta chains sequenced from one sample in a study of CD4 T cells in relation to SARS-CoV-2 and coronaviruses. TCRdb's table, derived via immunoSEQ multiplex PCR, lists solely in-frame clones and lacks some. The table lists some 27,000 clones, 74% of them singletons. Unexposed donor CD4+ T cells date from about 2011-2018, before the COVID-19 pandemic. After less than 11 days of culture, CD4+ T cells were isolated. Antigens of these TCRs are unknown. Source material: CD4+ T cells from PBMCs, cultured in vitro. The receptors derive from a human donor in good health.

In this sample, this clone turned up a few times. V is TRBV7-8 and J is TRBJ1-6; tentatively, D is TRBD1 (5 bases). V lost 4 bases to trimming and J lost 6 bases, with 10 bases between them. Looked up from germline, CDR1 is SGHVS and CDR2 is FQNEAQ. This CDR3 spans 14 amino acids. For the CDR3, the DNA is TGTGCCAGCAGCTCGATTGGGGGTAATTCACCCCTCCACTTT. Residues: CASSSIGGNSPLHF.

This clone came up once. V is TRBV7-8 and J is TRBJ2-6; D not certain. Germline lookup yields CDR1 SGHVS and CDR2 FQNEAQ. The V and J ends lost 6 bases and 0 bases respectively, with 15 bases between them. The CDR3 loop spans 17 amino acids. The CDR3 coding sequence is TGTGCCAGCAGTCCTCCACTACGCTACTCTGGGGCCAACGTCCTGACTTTC. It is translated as CASSPPLRYSGANVLTF.

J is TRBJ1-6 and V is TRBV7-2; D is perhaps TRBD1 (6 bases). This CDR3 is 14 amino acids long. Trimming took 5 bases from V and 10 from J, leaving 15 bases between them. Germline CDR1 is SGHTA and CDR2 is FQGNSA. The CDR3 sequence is CASSPTGLRSPLHF. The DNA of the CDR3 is TGTGCCAGCAGCCCCACAGGGTTGCGCTCACCCCTCCACTTT.

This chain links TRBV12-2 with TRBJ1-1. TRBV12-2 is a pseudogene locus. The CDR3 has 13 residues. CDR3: CASRFRAGTEAFF. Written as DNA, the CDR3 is TGTGCAAGTCGCTTTAGGGCTGGCACTGAAGCTTTCTTT.

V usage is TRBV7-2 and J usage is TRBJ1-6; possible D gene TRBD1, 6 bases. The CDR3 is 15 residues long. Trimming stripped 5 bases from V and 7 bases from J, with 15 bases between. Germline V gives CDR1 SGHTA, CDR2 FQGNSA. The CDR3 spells CASSPSTGLNSPLHF. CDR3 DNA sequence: TGTGCCAGCAGCCCATCGACAGGTCTAAATTCACCCCTCCACTTT.